Listed below are T cell receptor beta chains from one sample, sequenced in a study of beta chain features in type 1 diabetes. The assay was immunoSEQ multiplex PCR, and TCRdb's table has in-frame clones only and misses some. Of 900,000 or so clones listed, about a sixth were seen once; the top ten hold around 0.02%. Sequenced: naive CD4+ T cells from blood. The receptors come from a woman aged 18-29 years in good health. The CDR3 runs from the conserved cysteine through the conserved F or W. D genes are given only for firm matches. Clone size, where shown, is once, few, many, or a class for clones that have expanded.

d_call: .; v_call: TRBV7-2; j_call: TRBJ2-2; clone_size: .; cdr3_aa: CASSWMDSGELFF; cdr3_nt: TGTGCCAGCAGCTGGATGGACTCCGGGGAGCTGTTTTTT
d_call: TRBD1; v_call: TRBV6-5; j_call: TRBJ2-1; clone_size: .; cdr3_aa: CASSRQGGSYNEQFF; cdr3_nt: TGTGCCAGCAGCCGACAGGGGGGCTCCTACAATGAGCAGTTCTTC
d_call: .; v_call: TRBV25-1; j_call: TRBJ1-5; clone_size: few; cdr3_aa: CASSKLYPGPGTNQPQHF; cdr3_nt: TGTGCTTCTTCAAAACTATACCCAGGACCCGGGACAAATCAGCCCCAGCATTTT
d_call: TRBD1; v_call: TRBV19; j_call: TRBJ1-2; clone_size: .; cdr3_aa: CASSDQETGTESYGYTF; cdr3_nt: TGTGCCAGTAGTGATCAAGAAACCGGGACAGAGAGCTATGGCTACACCTTC
d_call: TRBD2; v_call: TRBV7-3; j_call: TRBJ2-1; clone_size: few; cdr3_aa: CASSSLAGGRDEQFF; cdr3_nt: TGTGCCAGCAGCTCACTAGCGGGAGGAAGGGATGAGCAGTTCTTC
d_call: TRBD2; v_call: TRBV28; j_call: TRBJ2-7; clone_size: few; cdr3_aa: CASSLGLAGGGEQYF; cdr3_nt: TGTGCCAGCAGTTTAGGACTAGCGGGAGGAGGCGAGCAGTACTTC
d_call: TRBD1; v_call: TRBV4-1; j_call: TRBJ2-7; clone_size: .; cdr3_aa: CASSQDSGRGLGQYF; cdr3_nt: TGCGCCAGCAGCCAAGACTCGGGCAGGGGGCTGGGGCAGTACTTC
d_call: .; v_call: TRBV15; j_call: TRBJ2-7; clone_size: .; cdr3_aa: CATSRAREYYEQYF; cdr3_nt: TGTGCCACCAGCAGAGCCAGGGAATACTACGAGCAGTACTTC
d_call: TRBD2; v_call: TRBV11-2; j_call: TRBJ2-3; clone_size: .; cdr3_aa: CASGGLAGYTDTQYF; cdr3_nt: TGTGCCAGCGGGGGACTAGCGGGATACACAGATACGCAGTATTTT
d_call: .; v_call: TRBV4-2; j_call: TRBJ2-1; clone_size: few; cdr3_aa: CASSQVWRDMSYEQFF; cdr3_nt: TGTGCCAGCAGCCAAGTCTGGCGGGATATGAGTTATGAGCAGTTCTTC
d_call: TRBD2; v_call: TRBV18; j_call: TRBJ2-1; clone_size: .; cdr3_aa: CASSPTSGSYNEQFF; cdr3_nt: TGTGCCAGCTCACCTACTAGCGGGAGTTACAATGAGCAGTTCTTC
d_call: .; v_call: TRBV11-2; j_call: TRBJ2-5; clone_size: few; cdr3_aa: CASSFLWRRETQYF; cdr3_nt: TGTGCCAGCAGCTTTCTGTGGCGGCGAGAGACCCAGTACTTC
d_call: .; v_call: TRBV4-1; j_call: TRBJ2-7; clone_size: .; cdr3_aa: CASSQAGLYYEQYF; cdr3_nt: TGCGCCAGCAGCCAAGCGGGACTGTACTACGAGCAGTACTTC
d_call: .; v_call: TRBV27; j_call: TRBJ2-2; clone_size: .; cdr3_aa: CASSFYAGTGELFF; cdr3_nt: TGTGCCAGCAGTTTTTATGCCGGCACCGGGGAGCTGTTTTTT
d_call: TRBD1; v_call: TRBV7-2; j_call: TRBJ2-2; clone_size: .; cdr3_aa: CASSPYRGHGGELFF; cdr3_nt: TGTGCCAGCAGCCCTTACAGGGGGCACGGCGGGGAGCTGTTTTTT
d_call: .; v_call: TRBV7-3; j_call: TRBJ2-7; clone_size: .; cdr3_aa: CASSSGVEREQYF; cdr3_nt: TGTGCCAGCAGCTCAGGGGTGGAGCGCGAGCAGTACTTC
d_call: .; v_call: TRBV10-3; j_call: TRBJ2-6; clone_size: many; cdr3_aa: CAISEYGGLGANVLTF; cdr3_nt: TGTGCCATCAGTGAGTATGGTGGGCTTGGGGCCAACGTCCTGACTTTC
d_call: TRBD2; v_call: TRBV28; j_call: TRBJ2-3; clone_size: few; cdr3_aa: CASSSYGLAGVRDTQYF; cdr3_nt: TGTGCCAGCAGTTCCTATGGACTAGCGGGAGTACGGGATACGCAGTATTTT
d_call: TRBD1; v_call: TRBV10-3; j_call: TRBJ2-1; clone_size: .; cdr3_aa: CAISVGTGGNEQFF; cdr3_nt: TGTGCCATCAGTGTTGGGACAGGGGGCAATGAGCAGTTCTTC
d_call: .; v_call: TRBV5-5; j_call: TRBJ2-3; clone_size: .; cdr3_aa: CASRRIGPPDTQYF; cdr3_nt: TGTGCCAGCAGACGAATAGGACCCCCGGATACGCAGTATTTT
d_call: .; v_call: TRBV5-1; j_call: TRBJ1-5; clone_size: few; cdr3_aa: CASSPDSSNQPQHF; cdr3_nt: TGCGCCAGCAGCCCAGACAGCTCCAATCAGCCCCAGCATTTT
d_call: .; v_call: TRBV19; j_call: TRBJ2-5; clone_size: few; cdr3_aa: CASSPRAATETQYF; cdr3_nt: TGTGCCAGTAGTCCTCGTGCAGCTACGGAGACCCAGTACTTC
d_call: .; v_call: TRBV6-5; j_call: TRBJ2-5; clone_size: few; cdr3_aa: CASSYDSGGTQYF; cdr3_nt: TGTGCCAGCAGTTACGACAGCGGCGGGACCCAGTACTTC
d_call: TRBD1; v_call: TRBV5-1; j_call: TRBJ2-7; clone_size: .; cdr3_aa: CASSPRTGGIYEQYF; cdr3_nt: TGCGCCAGCAGCCCAAGGACAGGGGGGATCTACGAGCAGTACTTC
d_call: .; v_call: TRBV2; j_call: TRBJ2-3; clone_size: few; cdr3_aa: CASSGGLTEADTQYF; cdr3_nt: TGTGCCAGCAGTGGGGGACTTACTGAGGCAGATACGCAGTATTTT
d_call: .; v_call: TRBV7-2; j_call: TRBJ2-5; clone_size: few; cdr3_aa: CASSVPSEQTQYF; cdr3_nt: TGTGCCAGCAGCGTACCTAGCGAACAGACCCAGTACTTC
d_call: TRBD2; v_call: TRBV4-2; j_call: TRBJ2-6; clone_size: .; cdr3_aa: CASSPVGREGAGANVLTF; cdr3_nt: TGTGCCAGCAGCCCGGTGGGCAGGGAGGGAGCTGGGGCCAACGTCCTGACTTTC
d_call: .; v_call: TRBV6-6; j_call: TRBJ2-2; clone_size: .; cdr3_aa: CASSRTETGELFF; cdr3_nt: TGTGCCAGCAGTAGGACAGAGACCGGGGAGCTGTTTTTT
d_call: TRBD2; v_call: TRBV6-6; j_call: TRBJ2-7; clone_size: few; cdr3_aa: CASIGSGSSNEQYF; cdr3_nt: TGTGCCAGCATAGGCAGCGGGAGTTCGAACGAGCAGTACTTC
d_call: TRBD2; v_call: TRBV23-1; j_call: TRBJ2-7; clone_size: few; cdr3_aa: CASSHMDSQGTSGILGEQYF; cdr3_nt: TGCGCCAGCAGTCATATGGACAGTCAAGGGACTAGCGGGATACTAGGCGAGCAGTACTTC
d_call: .; v_call: TRBV7-2; j_call: TRBJ2-2; clone_size: few; cdr3_aa: CASSPSFIPGELFF; cdr3_nt: TGTGCCAGCAGCCCATCTTTCATCCCCGGGGAGCTGTTTTTT
d_call: TRBD1; v_call: TRBV4-1; j_call: TRBJ2-2; clone_size: .; cdr3_aa: CASSQEPGTGTGELFF; cdr3_nt: TGCGCCAGCAGCCAAGAACCCGGGACAGGCACCGGGGAGCTGTTTTTT
d_call: .; v_call: TRBV28; j_call: TRBJ1-5; clone_size: few; cdr3_aa: CASHSRPQHF; cdr3_nt: TGTGCCAGCCATAGTCGGCCCCAGCATTTT
d_call: TRBD1; v_call: TRBV27; j_call: TRBJ1-2; clone_size: few; cdr3_aa: CASSSPTGGIYGYTF; cdr3_nt: TGTGCCAGCAGTTCACCGACAGGGGGCATATATGGCTACACCTTC
d_call: TRBD1; v_call: TRBV10-3; j_call: TRBJ2-2; clone_size: few; cdr3_aa: CAIRSGTGDTGELFF; cdr3_nt: TGTGCCATCAGGTCCGGGACAGGGGACACCGGGGAGCTGTTTTTT
d_call: .; v_call: TRBV29-1; j_call: TRBJ2-5; clone_size: few; cdr3_aa: CSVVRLLSQETQYF; cdr3_nt: TGCAGCGTTGTTAGGTTGCTTTCCCAAGAGACCCAGTACTTC
d_call: .; v_call: TRBV4-2; j_call: TRBJ1-3; clone_size: few; cdr3_aa: CASSQDTGAGNTIYF; cdr3_nt: TGTGCCAGCAGCCAAGATACAGGTGCTGGAAACACCATATATTTT
d_call: TRBD2; v_call: TRBV19; j_call: TRBJ2-4; clone_size: .; cdr3_aa: CASSIDWTSGRAANIQYF; cdr3_nt: TGTGCCAGTAGTATAGATTGGACTAGCGGGAGGGCCGCAAACATTCAGTACTTC
d_call: .; v_call: TRBV27; j_call: TRBJ2-7; clone_size: few; cdr3_aa: CASSFASSYVRQYF; cdr3_nt: TGTGCCAGCAGTTTTGCCTCTTCCTACGTGCGGCAGTACTTC
d_call: TRBD2; v_call: TRBV7-2; j_call: TRBJ2-5; clone_size: .; cdr3_aa: CASSFRLAGGPVSETQYF; cdr3_nt: TGTGCCAGCAGCTTTCGACTAGCGGGAGGGCCAGTTTCGGAGACCCAGTACTTC
d_call: .; v_call: TRBV28; j_call: TRBJ2-2; clone_size: .; cdr3_aa: CASSLSQNTGELFF; cdr3_nt: TGTGCCAGCAGTTTAAGCCAGAACACCGGGGAGCTGTTTTTT
d_call: TRBD2; v_call: TRBV9; j_call: TRBJ2-1; clone_size: few; cdr3_aa: CASSAGSPSGRPYNEQFF; cdr3_nt: TGTGCCAGCAGCGCAGGATCTCCTAGCGGGAGACCCTACAATGAGCAGTTCTTC
d_call: .; v_call: TRBV2; j_call: TRBJ2-2; clone_size: many; cdr3_aa: CASSNTGELFF; cdr3_nt: TGTGCCAGCAGTAACACCGGGGAGCTGTTTTTT
d_call: .; v_call: TRBV28; j_call: TRBJ2-2; clone_size: .; cdr3_aa: CASKGPPQRELFF; cdr3_nt: TGTGCCAGCAAGGGGCCCCCACAAAGGGAGCTGTTTTTT
d_call: .; v_call: TRBV29-1; j_call: TRBJ2-1; clone_size: few; cdr3_aa: CSVELGREQFF; cdr3_nt: TGCAGCGTTGAATTGGGGCGTGAGCAGTTCTTC
d_call: TRBD2; v_call: TRBV7-9; j_call: TRBJ2-7; clone_size: few; cdr3_aa: CASSLVGLAPQYF; cdr3_nt: TGTGCCAGCAGCTTAGTGGGACTAGCTCCGCAGTACTTC